This TCR beta chain derives from a study of T-cell reconstitution after alpha-beta-depleted transplantation in children. The study's findings and limits: About two months after transplant, alpha-beta T cells reportedly came from several hundred expanded graft clones. Surviving recipient T cells and thymic progenitors accounted for the high day-60 TCRbeta diversity observed in some patients.

Researchers prepared the TCRbeta library using unique molecular identifiers, the study reports. TCRdb itself ran the PCR reads through MiXCR, one entry per CDR3 protein. The sample yields 600,000 or so distinct CDR3 sequences, 23% seen once. Concerning this clonotype: Antigen unknown.

Germline loops: CDR1 LGHDT, CDR2 YNNKEL (reference sequence). V was clipped by 0 bases and J by 6 bases, with 9 bases between them. The CDR3 contains 14 residues. V is TRBV3-1 and J is TRBJ1-5, with D possibly matching TRBD1 (5 bases). This receptor was taken from a boy less than two years old who had a stem cell transplant for acute myeloid leukemia, so the T cells may come from the graft donor. Source: PBMCs, mostly from graft donor cells, taken 360 days after TCRalphabeta/CD19-depleted stem cell transplant. CDR3 loop: CASSQEGGVQPQHF. The DNA of the CDR3 is TGTGCCAGCAGCCAAGAGGGAGGGGTTCAGCCCCAGCATTTT.